Listed here are 20 T cell receptor beta chains from one sample, sequenced in a study of cytomegalovirus exposure and HLA in healthy donors (dated 2017 in TCRdb). The method was the immunoSEQ multiplex PCR assay. For the multiplex PCR, a mixture combining 60 forward primers for TCR Vbeta segments and 13 reverse primers for TCR Jbeta segments was used. The immuneACCESS repertoire file appears here via TCRdb, limited to in-frame rearrangements. These files lack a portion of the clones; in checked studies, under half of the deficit traces to unresolved V genes, and the cause of the others is not known. The sample table contains 170,000 or so clones; only one count was recorded for less than 80% of them. The ten largest clones take up about 0.72% of the sample. Sample: PBMCs. The receptors derive from a woman in her thirties or forties in good health and CMV-seronegative.

CDR3 region: CASSLAGGEAFF. Written as DNA, the CDR3 is TGTGCCAGCAGCTTAGCAGGGGGTGAAGCTTTCTTT. J is TRBJ1-1 and V is TRBV7-9; TRBD1 might be the D (6 bases). CDR1 and CDR2 from the germline V gene are SEHNR and FQNEAQ (reference sequence). V shed 0 bases and J shed 7 bases, with 6 bases lying between them. The CDR3 is 12 amino acids.

The V call is TRBV27, the J call TRBJ1-2; D is uncertain. This CDR3 region has 13 residues. Between the trimmed V and J ends, which lost 8 bases and 8 bases, there was a span of 18 bases. CDR1 is MNHEY, CDR2 SMNVEV, per germline (reference sequence). The CDR3 here is CASYDRLVWGYTF. The CDR3, as DNA: TGTGCCAGCTATGACCGACTGGTCTGGGGCTACACCTTC.

Note on this clone: The conserved phenylalanine or tryptophan normally closing the CDR3 is absent here, so this likely arose from a read error. The J gene is TRBJ2-3, the V gene TRBV29-1, with 12 bases lining up with TRBD1. Unmatched junction bases numbered 17, after V lost 4 bases and J lost 3 bases. CDR3 length equals 19 residues. Germline V lookup: CDR1 SQVTM, CDR2 ANQGSEA. This chain's CDR3 is CSVVLGTGTGGFATDTQYV. CDR3 sequence (DNA): TGCAGCGTTGTTCTTGGGACCGGGACAGGGGGCTTCGCAACAGATACGCAGTATGTT.

The chain uses TRBV27 and TRBJ2-3, with unresolved D. CDR1 and CDR2 from the germline V gene are MNHEY and SMNVEV (reference sequence). The germline V and J ends were trimmed by 0 bases and 4 bases, with 11 bases remaining between them. The CDR3 has 15 residues. CDR3 DNA: TGTGCCAGCAGTTTATCGCGACCAGGTCCAGATACGCAGTATTTT. It codes for CASSLSRPGPDTQYF.

V and J are TRBV7-2 and TRBJ2-7; 7 bases map to TRBD2. Per germline, CDR1 SGHTA and CDR2 FQGNSA. The CDR3 covers 17 residues. Trimming removed 1 base from V and 3 bases from J; junction bases left unmatched: 12. The CDR3, as DNA: TGTGCCAGCAGCTTAGAGGCTAGCGGCCACCCCCTCTACGAGCAGTACTTC. Its protein is CASSLEASGHPLYEQYF.

The gene calls are TRBV11-3 and TRBJ2-2; 7 bases line up with TRBD1. This CDR3 comprises 15 residues. J was trimmed by 3 bases and V by 4 bases; bases with no gene match: 5. Per the germline V gene, CDR1 is SGHNT and CDR2 is YENEEA. The CDR3 DNA follows: TGTGCCAGCAGCTCGGGACAGATTTACACCGGGGAGCTGTTTTTT. Its translation: CASSSGQIYTGELFF.

The CDR3 DNA reads as TGTGCCAGCAGCTTATGGACGGGAGGGCCCAATGAGCAGTTCTTC. Translation: CASSLWTGGPNEQFF. The chain has TRBV7-2 and TRBJ2-1, with 8 bases matching TRBD2. Germline CDR1 SGHTA, CDR2 FQGNSA. The junction had 6 bases not matched to a gene; V was cut back by 2 bases and J by 6 bases. This CDR3 has 15 residues.

The rearrangement links TRBV11-3 to TRBJ2-5, with TRBD1 identical over 8 bases. Germline V gives CDR1 SGHNT, CDR2 YENEEA. The ends lost 5 bases at V and 3 bases at J; junction bases unmatched: 8. The CDR3 has 15 amino acids. The CDR3 nucleotides read TGTGCCAGCAGCCCGGACAGGGTAGGGAAAGAGACCCAGTACTTC. Translating gives CASSPDRVGKETQYF. The full variable domain, completed using reference TRBV11-3 and TRBJ2-5, is EAGVVQSPRYKIIEKKQPVAFWCNPISGHNTLYWYLQNLGQGPELLIRYENEEAVDDSQLPKDRFSAERLKGVDSTLKIQPAELGDSAVYLCASSPDRVGKETQYFGPGTRLLVL.

The chain is built from TRBV7-2 and TRBJ2-1; D is perhaps TRBD1 (6 bases). V was cut by 2 bases and J by 3 bases, with 11 bases left in between. Looked up from germline, CDR1 is SGHTA and CDR2 is FQGNSA. The CDR3 contains 15 residues. In DNA form, the CDR3 reads TGTGCCAGCAGCTTATTCCCAGGGGTCTACAATGAGCAGTTCTTC. Its translation is CASSLFPGVYNEQFF.

J is TRBJ2-2 and V is TRBV19, with D possibly being TRBD1 (7 bases). The length of the CDR3 is 15 residues. Trimming stripped 4 bases from V and 4 bases from J, with 13 bases between. The germline V gene encodes CDR1 LNHDA and CDR2 SQIVND (reference sequence). The CDR3 nucleotides read TGTGCCAGTAGTAGGGGGCAGGGGGGCACCGGGGAGCTGTTTTTT. The encoded protein is CASSRGQGGTGELFF.

The V gene is TRBV7-6, the J gene TRBJ2-3; 8 nucleotides agree with TRBD1. Losses at the gene ends were 7 bases for V and 2 bases for J; bases not matched to a gene: 8. The CDR3 contains 15 residues. From germline, CDR1 is SGHVS and CDR2 FNYEAQ. Here the CDR3 DNA reads TGTGCCAGCACCTGGACAGGGTCTAACACAGATACGCAGTATTTT. Residues: CASTWTGSNTDTQYF.

The chain combines TRBV10-3 with TRBJ2-2; TRBD2 might be the D (5 bases). V was pared by 10 bases and J by 7 bases, with 22 bases between. The CDR3 spans 15 residues. CDR1 is ENHRY and CDR2 is SYGVKD in the germline V gene. CDR3 in amino acids: CATRIPRGKDGELFF. Written as DNA, the CDR3 is TGTGCCACCAGAATCCCTAGAGGGAAAGACGGGGAGCTGTTTTTT.

The genes are TRBV28 and TRBJ2-5; D not resolved. Between the trimmed V and J ends, which lost 6 bases and 5 bases, there was a span of 10 bases. Germline V gene lookup returns CDR1 MDHEN and CDR2 SYDVKM. This CDR3 contains 12 residues. The CDR3: CASSRNIETQYF. The CDR3 DNA reads as TGTGCCAGCAGCCGTAATATCGAGACCCAGTACTTC.

The chain joins TRBV7-8 to TRBJ1-1, with D tentatively TRBD1 (6 bases). V was pared by 1 base and J by 6 bases, with 15 bases between. Germline-derived CDR1 and CDR2 are SGHVS and FQNEAQ. The CDR3 consists of 15 residues. The CDR3 DNA reads as TGTGCCAGCAGCTTAGACAGGGTAGACCCGTCTGAAGCTTTCTTT. Protein sequence: CASSLDRVDPSEAFF.

The genes are TRBV27 and TRBJ1-2; TRBD1 might be the D (5 bases). The V end lost 0 bases, the J end lost 3 bases, and 11 bases lay between the germline ends. CDR3 length equals 15 residues. CDR1 and CDR2 from the germline V gene are MNHEY and SMNVEV (reference sequence). The CDR3 region has the DNA TGTGCCAGCAGTTTATCGGTTGGGGGGGACTATGGCTACACCTTC. Amino acid sequence: CASSLSVGGDYGYTF.

This sequence joins TRBV19 and TRBJ2-7; weak D call: TRBD2 (6 bases). The V end was cut by 6 bases, the J end by 0 bases, with 15 bases between. Germline values: CDR1 LNHDA, CDR2 SQIVND (reference sequence). This CDR3 region has 15 residues. CDR3 nucleotide sequence: TGTGCCAGTAGGGAGCTAGCGCTTAGCTCCTACGAGCAGTACTTC. Protein: CASRELALSSYEQYF.

This clone showed up just a few times. The chain has TRBV6-1 and TRBJ1-5; D is undetermined. The CDR3 contains 15 residues. Trimming removed 1 base from V and 4 bases from J, with 11 bases in between. Looked up from germline, CDR1 is MNHNS and CDR2 is SASEGT. CDR3 DNA sequence: TGTGCCAGCAGTGAAGTCGTAACAGTAAATCAGCCCCAGCATTTT. This codes for CASSEVVTVNQPQHF.

The CDR3 sequence is CASSPTGKSDEQYF. The DNA of the CDR3 is TGTGCCAGCAGCCCGACAGGGAAAAGCGACGAGCAGTACTTC. The genes are TRBV28 and TRBJ2-7, with TRBD1 matching over 7 bases. The J segment lost 5 bases and the V segment lost 6 bases, leaving 10 bases of the junction unmatched. The length of the CDR3 is 14 residues. CDR1 and CDR2 (germline): MDHEN, SYDVKM.

This chain uses TRBV5-1 with TRBJ1-2; 9 bases align to TRBD1. The CDR3 totals 16 residues. The junction had 11 bases not matched to a gene; V was cut back by 0 bases and J by 8 bases. Looked up from germline, CDR1 is SGHRS and CDR2 is YFSETQ. CDR3 sequence reads: CASSLGSTGGRDGYTF. CDR3 sequence (DNA): TGCGCCAGCAGCTTGGGCAGTACAGGGGGCCGGGACGGCTACACCTTC.

This chain links TRBV15 with TRBJ1-1; a weak D match, TRBD1 (6 bases). Trimming removed 3 bases from V and 11 bases from J, with 22 bases in between. Germline V gene lookup returns CDR1 LNHNV and CDR2 YYDKDF (reference sequence). The CDR3 has 15 amino acids. The CDR3 DNA follows: TGTGCCACCAGCAGTTCACAGGGTTTCACGAGTGAGGCTTTCTTT. This gives the protein CATSSSQGFTSEAFF.